Sequencing of this TCR beta chain was carried out in a study of blood T cell repertoires in COVID-19. For the study at large: The United States, Italy and Spain supplied acute and convalescent COVID-19 samples.

Germline trimming cut 1 base from V and 1 base from J; bases unmatched to any gene: 3. Looked up from germline, CDR1 is SGHRS and CDR2 is YFSETQ. The CDR3 consists of 15 residues. The table lists this clone with a count of one. Sequencing used immunoSEQ multiplex PCR; TCRdb keeps in-frame clones, though not all of them. The data show about 320,000 clones, under 90% seen once. Specimen: PBMCs or T cells enriched from blood (not recorded which). This TCR was sampled from a man in his 60s who had recovered from COVID-19. V gene TRBV5-1 combines with J gene TRBJ2-5, with 8 bases identical to TRBD2. The CDR3, as DNA: TGCGCCAGCAGCTTGAGCGGGGGCCGCCAAGAGACCCAGTACTTC. Its translation is CASSLSGGRQETQYF.